This T cell receptor (beta chain) was identified in a study of T cells in Graves' hyperthyroidism and ophthalmopathy. Authors of the study amplified TCR beta CDR3 regions from RNA transcripts. HTBI primers were used for first-round RT-PCR of the TCR CDR3. TCRdb re-called the multiplex PCR reads through MiXCR, storing one row per CDR3 protein. The sample lists 300,000 to 400,000 distinct CDR3 sequences, roughly an eighth occurring once. The authors deemed Graves' hyperthyroidism stable absent ophthalmopathy progression within 18 months. This CDR3 comprises 16 residues. CDR1 is SGHVS, CDR2 FQNEAQ, per germline. V shed 1 base and J shed 2 bases, with 14 bases lying between them. There are many counts of this clonotype.

Sequenced material: blood. The source of this sequence is a young woman with Graves' hyperthyroidism. The J gene is TRBJ1-2, the V gene TRBV7-8, with D uncertain. The CDR3 loop reads CASSLGLTVRNYGYTF. The CDR3 DNA reads as TGTGCCAGCAGCTTAGGTCTCACGGTGAGGAACTATGGCTACACCTTC.